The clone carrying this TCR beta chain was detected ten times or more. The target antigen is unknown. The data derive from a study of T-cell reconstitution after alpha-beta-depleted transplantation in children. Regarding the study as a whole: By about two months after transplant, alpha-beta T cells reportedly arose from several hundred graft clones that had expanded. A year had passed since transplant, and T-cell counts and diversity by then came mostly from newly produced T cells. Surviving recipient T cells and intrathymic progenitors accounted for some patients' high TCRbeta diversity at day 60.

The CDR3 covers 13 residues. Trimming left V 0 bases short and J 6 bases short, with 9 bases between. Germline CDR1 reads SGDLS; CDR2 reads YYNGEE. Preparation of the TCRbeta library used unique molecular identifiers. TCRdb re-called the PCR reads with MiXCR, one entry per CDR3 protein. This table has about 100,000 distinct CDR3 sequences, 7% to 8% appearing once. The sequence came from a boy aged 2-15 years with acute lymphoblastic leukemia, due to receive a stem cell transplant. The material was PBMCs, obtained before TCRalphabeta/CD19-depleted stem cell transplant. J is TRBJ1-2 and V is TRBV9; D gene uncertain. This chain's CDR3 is CASSVAGYDGYTF. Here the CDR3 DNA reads TGTGCCAGCAGCGTAGCCGGGTATGATGGCTACACCTTC. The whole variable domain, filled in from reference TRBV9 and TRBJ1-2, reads DSGVTQTPKHLITATGQRVTLRCSPRSGDLSVYWYQQSLDQGLQFLIQYYNGEERAKGNILERFSAQQFPDLHSELNLSSLELGDSALYFCASSVAGYDGYTFGSGTRLTVV.